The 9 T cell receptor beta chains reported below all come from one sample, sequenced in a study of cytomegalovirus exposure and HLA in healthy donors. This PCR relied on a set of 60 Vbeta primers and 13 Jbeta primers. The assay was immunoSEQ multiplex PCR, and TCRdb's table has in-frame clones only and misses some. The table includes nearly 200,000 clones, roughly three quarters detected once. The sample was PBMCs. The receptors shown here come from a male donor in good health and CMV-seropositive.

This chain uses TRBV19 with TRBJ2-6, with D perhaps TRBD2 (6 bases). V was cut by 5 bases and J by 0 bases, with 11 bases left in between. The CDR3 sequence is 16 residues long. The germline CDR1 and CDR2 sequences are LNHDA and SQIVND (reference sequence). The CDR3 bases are TGTGCCAGTAGTTCGGCGGGATTCTCTGGGGCCAACGTCCTGACTTTC. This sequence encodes CASSSAGFSGANVLTF.

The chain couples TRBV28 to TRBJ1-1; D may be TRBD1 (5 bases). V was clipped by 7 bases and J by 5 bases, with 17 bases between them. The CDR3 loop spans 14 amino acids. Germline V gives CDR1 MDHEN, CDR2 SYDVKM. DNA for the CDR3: TGTGCCAGCAACTTGCCCGGGCGGGGGACTGAAGCTTTCTTT. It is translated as CASNLPGRGTEAFF. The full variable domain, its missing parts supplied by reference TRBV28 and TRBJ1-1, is DVKVTQSSRYLVKRTGEKVFLECVQDMDHENMFWYRQDPGLGLRLIYFSYDVKMKEKGDIPEGYSVSREKKERFSLILESASTNQTSMYLCASNLPGRGTEAFFGQGTRLTVV.

The CDR3 DNA sequence: TGTGCCAGCCGGGGAGATCGCCCCTACGAGCAGTACTTC. Translation gives CASRGDRPYEQYF. The chain is built from TRBV4-2 and TRBJ2-7, with D maybe TRBD2 (5 bases). V dropped 8 bases and J dropped 2 bases, with 13 bases sitting between them. The CDR3 has 13 residues. In germline, CDR1 is LGHNA, CDR2 YNFKEQ.

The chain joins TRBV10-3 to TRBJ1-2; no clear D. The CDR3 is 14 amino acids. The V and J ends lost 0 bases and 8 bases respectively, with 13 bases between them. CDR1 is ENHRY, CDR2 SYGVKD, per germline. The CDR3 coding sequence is TGTGCCATCAGTGAGTCTGAGGTGGCGCACGGCTACACCTTC. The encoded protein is CAISESEVAHGYTF.

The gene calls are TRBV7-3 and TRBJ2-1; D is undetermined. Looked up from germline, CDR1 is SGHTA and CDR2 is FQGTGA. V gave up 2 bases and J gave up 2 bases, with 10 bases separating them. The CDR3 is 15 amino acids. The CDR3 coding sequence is TGTGCCAGCAGCTTAGAGCCGAATACCTACAATGAGCAGTTCTTC. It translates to CASSLEPNTYNEQFF.

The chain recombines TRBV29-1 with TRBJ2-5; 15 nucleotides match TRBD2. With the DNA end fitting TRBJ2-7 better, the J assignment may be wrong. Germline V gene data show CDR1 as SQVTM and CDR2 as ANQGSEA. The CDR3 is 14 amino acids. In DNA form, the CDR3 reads TGCAGCGAGCGGACTAGCGGGAGGGTATACGAGCAGTACTTC. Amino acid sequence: CSERTSGRVYEQYF.

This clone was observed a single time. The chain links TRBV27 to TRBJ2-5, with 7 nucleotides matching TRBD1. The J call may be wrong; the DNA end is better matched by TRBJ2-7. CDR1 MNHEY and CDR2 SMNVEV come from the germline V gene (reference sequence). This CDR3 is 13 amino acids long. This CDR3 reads CASSGQASYEQYF. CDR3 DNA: TGTGCCAGCTCTGGACAGGCGAGTTACGAGCAGTACTTC.

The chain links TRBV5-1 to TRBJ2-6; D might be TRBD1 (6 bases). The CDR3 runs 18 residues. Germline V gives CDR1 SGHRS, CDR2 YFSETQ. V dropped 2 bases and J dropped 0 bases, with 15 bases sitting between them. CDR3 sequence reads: CASSLLRGTSSGANVLTF. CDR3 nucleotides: TGCGCCAGCAGCTTACTCAGGGGTACCTCCTCTGGGGCCAACGTCCTGACTTTC.

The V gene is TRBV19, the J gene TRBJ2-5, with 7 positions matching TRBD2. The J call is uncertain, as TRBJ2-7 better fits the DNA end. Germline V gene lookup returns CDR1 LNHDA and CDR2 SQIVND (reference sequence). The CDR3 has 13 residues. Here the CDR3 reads CASSTTSRYEQYF. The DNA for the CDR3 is TGTGCCAGTAGTACGACTAGCAGGTACGAGCAGTACTTC.